This T cell receptor (beta chain) was retrieved from a study of T cells in Graves' hyperthyroidism and ophthalmopathy. This clonotype was picked up many times. Trimming stripped 7 bases from V and 0 bases from J, with 16 bases between. The CDR3 is 16 residues long. Germline CDR1 is MDHEN and CDR2 is SYDVKM. Regions amplified from RNA transcripts were the TCR beta CDR3 regions. The HTBI primer set was used in a first-round RT-PCR of the TCR CDR3. MiXCR, run by TCRdb on the multiplex PCR reads, gives a single entry per CDR3 protein. The sample holds hundreds of thousands of distinct CDR3 sequences; around a quarter are singletons and the top ten take 11%.

The source is a woman aged 25 to 39 with Graves' ophthalmopathy. The J gene is TRBJ1-5, the V gene TRBV28; a weak D match, TRBD1 (5 bases). Sequenced input: blood. The CDR3: CASTEGGVYSNQPQHF. The CDR3, as DNA: TGTGCCAGCACCGAGGGAGGGGTCTATAGCAATCAGCCCCAGCATTTT.